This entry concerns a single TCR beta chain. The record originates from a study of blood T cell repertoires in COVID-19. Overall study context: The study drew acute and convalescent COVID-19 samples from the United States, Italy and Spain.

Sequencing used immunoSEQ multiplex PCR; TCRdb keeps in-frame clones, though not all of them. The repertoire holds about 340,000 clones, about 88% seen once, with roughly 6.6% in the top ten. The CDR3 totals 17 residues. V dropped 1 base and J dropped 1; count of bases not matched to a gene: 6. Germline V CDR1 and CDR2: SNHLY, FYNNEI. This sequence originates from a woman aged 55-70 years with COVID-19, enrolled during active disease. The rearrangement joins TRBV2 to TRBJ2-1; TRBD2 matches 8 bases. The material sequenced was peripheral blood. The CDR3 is CASSEEGSGVSYNEQFF. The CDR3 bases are TGTGCCAGCAGTGAAGAGGGTAGCGGGGTTTCCTACAATGAGCAGTTCTTC.